This note documents a single T cell receptor beta chain sequence. The antigen is not known. This CDR3 is 15 amino acids long. The ends were cut back, 2 bases at V and 6 bases at J, with 14 bases in the middle. Germline lookup yields CDR1 SGHTA and CDR2 FQGNSA. Investigators prepared the TCR beta libraries by applying iRepertoire HTBI primers and Arm-PCR of CDR3 regions. TCRdb ran MiXCR on the multiplex PCR reads and lists one entry per CDR3 protein. The table lists about 430,000 distinct CDR3 sequences, around a fifth of them singletons. Time point reported: persistent/refractory GD, antithyroid drugs over 5 years with positive TRAb. PBMCs were the source of the RNA used for TCR sequencing. The data originate from a study of regulatory T cells in long-lasting Graves disease. Study observations and caveats: New patients shared over 900 public clonotypes, and persistent patients shared more, with a few thousand. With persistent disease, TRBV28, TRBJ1-2 and TRBJ2-5 were the favored segments.

This TCR derives from a female donor with Graves disease. The chain combines TRBV7-2 with TRBJ1-5; D might be TRBD1 (6 bases). Specimen: peripheral blood mononuclear cells (PBMCs), collected when the disease was refractory, from a patient treated with antithyroid drugs. The CDR3 nucleotides read TGTGCCAGCAGCTTAATGGGGGCCGGGGGTCAGCCCCAGCATTTT. Translation: CASSLMGAGGQPQHF.